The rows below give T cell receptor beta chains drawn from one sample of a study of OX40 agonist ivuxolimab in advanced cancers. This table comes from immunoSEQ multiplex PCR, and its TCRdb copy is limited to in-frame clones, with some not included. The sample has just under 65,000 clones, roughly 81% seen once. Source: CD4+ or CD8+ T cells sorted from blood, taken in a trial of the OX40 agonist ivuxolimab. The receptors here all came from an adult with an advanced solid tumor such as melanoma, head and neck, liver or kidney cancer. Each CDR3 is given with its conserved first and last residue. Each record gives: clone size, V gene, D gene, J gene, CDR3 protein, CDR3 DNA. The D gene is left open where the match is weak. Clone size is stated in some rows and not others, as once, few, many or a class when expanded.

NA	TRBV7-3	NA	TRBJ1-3	CASSFNTGNTIYF	TGTGCCAGCAGCTTCAATACTGGAAACACCATATATTTT
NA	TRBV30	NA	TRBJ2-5	CAWSVQETQYF	TGTGCCTGGAGTGTACAAGAGACCCAGTACTTC
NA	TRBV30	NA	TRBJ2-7	CAWKAPGSAYEQYF	TGTGCCTGGAAGGCTCCGGGCTCAGCCTACGAGCAGTACTTC
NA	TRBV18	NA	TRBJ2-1	CASSPAPGVGSYNEQFF	TGTGCCAGCTCACCTGCGCCTGGGGTAGGCTCCTACAATGAGCAGTTCTTC
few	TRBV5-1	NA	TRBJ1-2	CASSPNANYGYTF	TGCGCCAGCAGCCCTAACGCCAACTATGGCTACACCTTC
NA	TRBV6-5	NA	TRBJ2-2	CASRGYTGELFF	TGTGCCAGCCGGGGTTACACCGGGGAGCTGTTTTTT
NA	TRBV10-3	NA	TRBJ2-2	CAITNTDPGGNTGELFF	TGTGCCATCACCAACACAGACCCAGGTGGGAACACCGGGGAGCTGTTTTTT
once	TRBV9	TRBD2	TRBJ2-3	CASSLGTSGYTDTQYF	TGTGCCAGCAGCCTCGGGACTAGCGGCTACACAGATACGCAGTATTTT
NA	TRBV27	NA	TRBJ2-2	CASSLNSNTGELFF	TGTGCCAGCAGTTTGAACAGTAACACCGGGGAGCTGTTTTTT
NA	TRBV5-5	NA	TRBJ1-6	CASSTGEPRSSYNSPLHF	TGTGCCAGCAGCACCGGAGAACCTAGGAGCTCCTATAATTCACCCCTCCACTTT
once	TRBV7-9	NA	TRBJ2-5	CASSLMTEQETQYF	TGTGCCAGCAGCTTAATGACAGAACAAGAGACCCAGTACTTC
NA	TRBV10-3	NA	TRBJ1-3	CAISRNTVSGNTIYF	TGTGCCATCAGTCGAAATACGGTCTCTGGAAACACCATATATTTT
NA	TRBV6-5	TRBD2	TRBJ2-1	CASSLSGNNEQFF	TGTGCCAGCAGCCTTAGCGGGAACAATGAGCAGTTCTTC
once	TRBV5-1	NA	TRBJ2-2	CASSPWGEDTGELFF	TGCGCCAGCAGCCCGTGGGGGGAGGACACCGGGGAGCTGTTTTTT
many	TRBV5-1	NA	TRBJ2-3	CASSLFEGGTDTQYF	TGCGCCAGCAGCTTGTTTGAGGGAGGCACAGATACGCAGTATTTT
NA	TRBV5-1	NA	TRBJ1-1	CASSSEAGNTEAFF	TGCGCCAGCAGCTCCGAGGCCGGGAACACTGAAGCTTTCTTT
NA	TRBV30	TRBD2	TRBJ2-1	CAWSAQGLRSWNEQFF	TGTGCCTGGAGTGCCCAGGGACTACGAAGTTGGAATGAGCAGTTCTTC
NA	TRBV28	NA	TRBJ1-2	CACSMGPGYTF	TGTGCCTGCTCCATGGGGCCTGGCTACACCTTC
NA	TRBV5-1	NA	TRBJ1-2	CASSSDYGYTF	TGCGCCAGCAGCTCAGATTATGGCTACACCTTC
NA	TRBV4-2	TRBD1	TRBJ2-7	CASSQVGTAYEQYF	TGTGCCAGCAGCCAAGTTGGGACAGCCTACGAGCAGTACTTC
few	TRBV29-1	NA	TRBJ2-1	CSVEDDGGAEQFF	TGCAGCGTTGAAGATGATGGGGGGGCTGAGCAGTTCTTC
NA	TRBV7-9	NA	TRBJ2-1	CASSRKSGSDAREQFF	TGTGCCAGCAGCCGCAAGTCGGGGAGCGACGCCCGTGAGCAGTTCTTC
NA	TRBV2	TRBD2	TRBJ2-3	CASSEAGGTDTQYF	TGTGCCAGCAGCGAAGCGGGAGGGACCGATACGCAGTATTTT
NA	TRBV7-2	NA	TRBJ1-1	CASSSQQSNTEAFF	TGTGCCAGCAGCTCGCAACAGAGTAACACTGAAGCTTTCTTT
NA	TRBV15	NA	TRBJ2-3	CATSRDMGRGTDTQYF	TGTGCCACCAGCAGAGATATGGGTAGGGGAACAGATACGCAGTATTTT
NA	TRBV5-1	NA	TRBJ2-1	CASSLEGSPTAYNEQFF	TGCGCCAGCAGCTTGGAGGGCAGTCCTACTGCCTACAATGAGCAGTTCTTC
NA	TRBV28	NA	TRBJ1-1	CASSLAGITEAFF	TGTGCCAGCAGTTTAGCAGGGATCACTGAAGCTTTCTTT
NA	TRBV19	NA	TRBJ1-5	CATQSGGPGNQPQHF	TGTGCCACCCAAAGTGGCGGCCCAGGCAATCAGCCCCAGCATTTT
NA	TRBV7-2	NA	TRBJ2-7	CASSLSWQAYEQYF	TGTGCCAGCAGCTTATCCTGGCAGGCGTACGAGCAGTACTTC
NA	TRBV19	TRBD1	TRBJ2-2	CASRPPGQLNTGELFF	TGTGCCAGTAGACCCCCGGGACAGCTGAACACCGGGGAGCTGTTTTTT
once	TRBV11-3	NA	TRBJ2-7	CASSLRGGRLREQYF	TGTGCCAGCAGCCTTAGAGGGGGGCGACTTCGCGAGCAGTACTTC
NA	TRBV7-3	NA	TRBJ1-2	CASSPGGPNYGYTF	TGTGCCAGCAGCCCGGGGGGACCTAACTATGGCTACACCTTC
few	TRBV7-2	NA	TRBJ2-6	CASSLRGPGANVLTF	TGTGCCAGCAGCTTAAGGGGCCCCGGGGCCAACGTCCTGACTTTC
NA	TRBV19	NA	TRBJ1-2	CASSIDRDNGYTF	TGTGCCAGTAGTATAGATCGGGACAATGGCTACACCTTC
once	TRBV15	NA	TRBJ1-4	CATSRTDNEKLFF	TGTGCCACCAGCAGAACAGATAATGAAAAACTGTTTTTT
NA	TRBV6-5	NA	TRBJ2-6	CATRLSGANVLTF	TGTGCCACACGGCTCTCAGGGGCCAACGTCCTGACTTTC
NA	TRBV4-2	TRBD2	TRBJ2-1	CASSQELADSYNEQFF	TGTGCCAGCAGCCAAGAACTAGCGGACTCCTACAATGAGCAGTTCTTC
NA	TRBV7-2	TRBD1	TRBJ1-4	CASSPQAGGSEKLFF	TGTGCCAGCAGCCCCCAGGCAGGGGGCTCGGAAAAACTGTTTTTT
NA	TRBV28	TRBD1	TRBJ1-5	CASSSWTGAGQPQHF	TGTGCCAGCAGCTCGTGGACAGGGGCCGGTCAGCCCCAGCATTTT
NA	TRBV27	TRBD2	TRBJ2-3	CASSLGRGGSTDTQYF	TGTGCCAGCAGTTTAGGGCGGGGGGGAAGCACAGATACGCAGTATTTT
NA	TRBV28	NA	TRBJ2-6	CASSLILTGGGANVLTF	TGTGCCAGCAGTTTAATATTGACGGGTGGTGGGGCCAACGTCCTGACTTTC
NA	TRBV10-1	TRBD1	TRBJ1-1	CASSDPSDRARRANTEAFF	TGCGCCAGCAGTGACCCGTCGGACAGGGCGAGAAGGGCGAACACTGAAGCTTTCTTT
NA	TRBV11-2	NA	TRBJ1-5	CASSLDGQRGNRMHF	TGTGCCAGCAGCTTAGATGGGCAAAGGGGAAACAGGATGCATTTT
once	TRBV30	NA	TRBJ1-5	CAWSVRPASNQPQHF	TGTGCCTGGAGTGTACGTCCCGCCAGCAATCAGCCCCAGCATTTT
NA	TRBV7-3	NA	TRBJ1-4	CASSSRDTTNEKLFF	TGTGCCAGCAGCTCCCGGGACACGACTAATGAAAAACTGTTTTTT
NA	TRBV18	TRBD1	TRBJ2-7	CASSTQGDEQYF	TGTGCCAGCTCAACGCAGGGGGACGAGCAGTACTTC
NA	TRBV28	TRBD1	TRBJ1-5	CASSSDKVGQGFNQPQHF	TGTGCCAGCAGTTCTGACAAGGTGGGACAGGGCTTTAATCAGCCCCAGCATTTT
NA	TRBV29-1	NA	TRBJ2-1	CSVDSSGGSSYNEQFF	TGCAGCGTTGATAGTAGCGGAGGGAGCTCCTACAATGAGCAGTTCTTC
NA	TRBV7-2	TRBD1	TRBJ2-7	CAISRTGFHEQYF	TGTGCCATATCCAGGACAGGGTTCCACGAGCAGTACTTC